This T cell receptor (beta chain) stems from a study of shared clonotypes between healthy human individuals. Notes on the study in general: Tissue TCR repertoires likely differ from these blood-only repertoires. The diversity represented, both genetic and in exposure history, was limited by few donors. All-four-donor shared clonotypes had higher generation probabilities than non-shared clonotypes did.

In germline, CDR1 is SGHNT, CDR2 YYREEE (reference sequence). The CDR3 spans 15 residues. The V segment lost 5 bases and the J segment 8 bases; nucleotides outside the gene matches: 10. As regards this clone: Its cognate antigen is unknown.

Per sorted-subset replicate PCR, input was 200 to 250 ng DNA, representing some 30,000 T cell genomes. Using immunoSEQ multiplex PCR, the repertoire was profiled, and TCRdb retains in-frame clones only, with some absent. In the table there are under 1,900,000 clones, about 98.5% of which are singletons. This chain uses TRBV5-4 with TRBJ1-4; TRBD1 matches 9 bases. This clonotype was obtained from a man aged 30 to 45 in good health. The specimen sequenced was naive CD4+ T cells sorted from blood. Noted subset: CD45RA+ positively selected. In DNA form, the CDR3 reads TGTGCCAGCAGTAATTCCGGGACAGGGCGGGAAAAACTGTTTTTT. Translated, it gives CASSNSGTGREKLFF.